Shown below are 2 T cell receptor beta chains from a single sample sequenced in a study of identical twins. Via MiXCR, TCRdb re-called the 5' RACE reads, giving one row per CDR3 protein. This table has about 890,000 distinct CDR3 sequences, 9% to 15% appearing once. The sample was also linked to a second study, of yellow fever vaccine responses in identical twins.

The specimen sequenced was PBMCs. The source of these receptors is a woman between 18 and 30 years old in good health.

This chain connects TRBV15 to TRBJ2-1; the match to TRBD2 covers 15 bases. Germline lookup yields CDR1 LNHNV and CDR2 YYDKDF (reference sequence). V shed 8 bases and J 3 bases; nucleotides not matched to a gene: 2. This CDR3 region has 15 residues. CDR3 coding DNA: TGTGCCACCGGACTAGCGGGAGGGGGCTACAATGAGCAGTTCTTC. Translated, it gives CATGLAGGGYNEQFF.

This clonotype was found many times. The rearrangement links TRBV15 to TRBJ2-3, with D maybe TRBD2 (5 bases). This CDR3 contains 16 residues. Trimming left V 5 bases short and J 2 bases short, with 17 bases between. The germline V gene has CDR1 LNHNV and CDR2 YYDKDF (reference sequence). The CDR3 loop is CATSPPDWLNTDTQYF. The DNA of the CDR3 is TGTGCCACCAGCCCACCGGACTGGCTGAACACAGATACGCAGTATTTT.